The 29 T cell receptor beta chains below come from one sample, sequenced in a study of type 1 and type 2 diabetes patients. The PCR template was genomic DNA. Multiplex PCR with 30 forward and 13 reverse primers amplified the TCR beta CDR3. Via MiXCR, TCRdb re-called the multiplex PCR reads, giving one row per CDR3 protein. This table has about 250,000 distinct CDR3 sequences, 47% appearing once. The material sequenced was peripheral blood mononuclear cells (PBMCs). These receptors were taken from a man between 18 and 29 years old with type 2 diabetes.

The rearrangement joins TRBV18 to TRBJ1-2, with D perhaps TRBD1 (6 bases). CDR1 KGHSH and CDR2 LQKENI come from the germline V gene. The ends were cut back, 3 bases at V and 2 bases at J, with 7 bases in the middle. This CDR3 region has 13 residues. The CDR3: CASSPDRNYGYTF. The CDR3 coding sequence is TGTGCCAGCTCACCCGACAGGAACTATGGCTACACCTTC.

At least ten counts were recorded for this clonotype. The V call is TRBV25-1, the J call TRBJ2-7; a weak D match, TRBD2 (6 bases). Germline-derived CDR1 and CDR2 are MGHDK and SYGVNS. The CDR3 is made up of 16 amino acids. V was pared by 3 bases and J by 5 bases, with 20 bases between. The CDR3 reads CASSDGPTAGPDEQYF. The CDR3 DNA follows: TGTGCCAGCAGTGACGGACCTACGGCGGGACCGGACGAGCAGTACTTC.

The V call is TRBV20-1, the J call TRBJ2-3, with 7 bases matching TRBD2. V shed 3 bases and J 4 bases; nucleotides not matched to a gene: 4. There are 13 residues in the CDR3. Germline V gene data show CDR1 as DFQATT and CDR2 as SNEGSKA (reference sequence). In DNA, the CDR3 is TGCAGTGCTAGGGCGGGAGTTGCAGATACGCAGTATTTT. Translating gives CSARAGVADTQYF.

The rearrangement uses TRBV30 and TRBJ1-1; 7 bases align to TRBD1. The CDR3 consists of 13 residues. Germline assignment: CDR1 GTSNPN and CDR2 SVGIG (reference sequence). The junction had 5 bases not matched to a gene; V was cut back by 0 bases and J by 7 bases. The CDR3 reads CAWSVRQGSEAFF. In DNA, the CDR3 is TGTGCCTGGAGTGTACGACAGGGAAGTGAAGCTTTCTTT.

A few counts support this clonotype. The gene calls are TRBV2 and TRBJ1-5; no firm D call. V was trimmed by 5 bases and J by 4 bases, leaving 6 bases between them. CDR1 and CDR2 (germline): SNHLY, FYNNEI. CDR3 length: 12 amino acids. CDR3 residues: CASSLSNQPQHF. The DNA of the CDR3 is TGTGCCAGCAGTTTATCTAATCAGCCCCAGCATTTT.

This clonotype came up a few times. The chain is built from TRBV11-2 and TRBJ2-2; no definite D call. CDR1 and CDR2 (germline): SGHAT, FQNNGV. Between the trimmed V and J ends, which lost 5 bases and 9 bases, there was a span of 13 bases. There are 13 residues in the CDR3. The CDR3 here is CASSRKSHWELFF. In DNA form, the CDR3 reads TGTGCCAGCAGCCGTAAGTCCCATTGGGAGCTGTTTTTT.

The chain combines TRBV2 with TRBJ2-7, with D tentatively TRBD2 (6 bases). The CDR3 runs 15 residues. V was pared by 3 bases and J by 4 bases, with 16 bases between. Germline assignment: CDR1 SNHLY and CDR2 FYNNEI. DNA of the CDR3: TGTGCCAGCAGTGAGTGGCGGGATGGGGTTTACGAGCAGTACTTC. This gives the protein CASSEWRDGVYEQYF.

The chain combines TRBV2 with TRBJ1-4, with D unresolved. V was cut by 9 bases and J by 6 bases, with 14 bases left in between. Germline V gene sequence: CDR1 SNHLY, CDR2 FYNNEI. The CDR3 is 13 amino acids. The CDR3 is CASTSTRDEKLFF. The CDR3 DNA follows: TGTGCCAGTACGTCTACACGAGATGAAAAACTGTTTTTT.

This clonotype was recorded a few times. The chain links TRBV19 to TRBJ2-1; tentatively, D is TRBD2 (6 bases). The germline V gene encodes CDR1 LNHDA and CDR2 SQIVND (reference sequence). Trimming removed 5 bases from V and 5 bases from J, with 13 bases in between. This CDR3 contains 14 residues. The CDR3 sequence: CASSGGTRHNEQFF. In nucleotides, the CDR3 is TGTGCCAGTAGTGGCGGGACTCGGCACAATGAGCAGTTCTTC.

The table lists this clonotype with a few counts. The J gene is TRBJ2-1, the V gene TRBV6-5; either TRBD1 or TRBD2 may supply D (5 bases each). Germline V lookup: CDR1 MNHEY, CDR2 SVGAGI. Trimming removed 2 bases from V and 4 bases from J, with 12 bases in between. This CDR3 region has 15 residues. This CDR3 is CASSYEGRTYNEQFF. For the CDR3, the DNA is TGTGCCAGCAGTTACGAGGGGAGAACGTACAATGAGCAGTTCTTC.

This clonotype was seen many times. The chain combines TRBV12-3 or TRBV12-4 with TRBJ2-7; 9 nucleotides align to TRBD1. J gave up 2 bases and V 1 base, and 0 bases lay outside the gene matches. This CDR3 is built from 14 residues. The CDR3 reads CASSLGDRAYEQYF. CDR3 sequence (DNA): TGTGCCAGCAGTTTAGGGGACAGGGCCTACGAGCAGTACTTC.

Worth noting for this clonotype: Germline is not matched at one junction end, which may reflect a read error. The CDR3 sequence is CASSQEANYGYTF. DNA for the CDR3: TGCGCCAGCAGCCAGGAAGCTAACTATGGCTACACCTTC. The V and J genes are TRBV12-3 or TRBV12-4 and TRBJ1-2; D is unresolved. CDR3 length: 13 residues.

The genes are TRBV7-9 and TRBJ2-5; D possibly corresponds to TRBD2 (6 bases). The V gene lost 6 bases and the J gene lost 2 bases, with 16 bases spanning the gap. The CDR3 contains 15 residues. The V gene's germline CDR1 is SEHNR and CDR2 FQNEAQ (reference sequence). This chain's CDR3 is CASRGLRGGQETQYF. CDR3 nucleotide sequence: TGTGCCAGCAGGGGATTGAGGGGAGGTCAAGAGACCCAGTACTTC.

This CDR3 is CATRDRGREQYF. CDR3 bases: TGTGCCACCCGGGACCGTGGTCGCGAGCAGTACTTC. The chain has TRBV28 and TRBJ2-7; D could derive from TRBD1 or TRBD2 (5 bases each). Per germline, CDR1 MDHEN and CDR2 SYDVKM. The CDR3 sequence is 12 residues long. V shed 10 bases and J shed 6 bases, with 16 bases lying between them. The variable domain in full, with the rest retrieved from reference TRBV28 and TRBJ2-7, is DVKVTQSSRYLVKRTGEKVFLECVQDMDHENMFWYRQDPGLGLRLIYFSYDVKMKEKGDIPEGYSVSREKKERFSLILESASTNQTSMYLCATRDRGREQYFGPGTRLTVT.

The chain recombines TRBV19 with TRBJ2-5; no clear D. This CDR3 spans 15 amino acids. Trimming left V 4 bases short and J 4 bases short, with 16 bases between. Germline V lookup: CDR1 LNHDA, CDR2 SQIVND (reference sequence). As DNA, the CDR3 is TGTGCCAGTAGTAGTGCTGGGGTGGTTGGAGAGACCCAGTACTTC. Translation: CASSSAGVVGETQYF.

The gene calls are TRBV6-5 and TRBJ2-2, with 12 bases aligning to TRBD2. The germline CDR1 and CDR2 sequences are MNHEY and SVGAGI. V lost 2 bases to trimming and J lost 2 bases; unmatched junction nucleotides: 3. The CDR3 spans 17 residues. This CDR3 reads CASSYTTSGGNTGELFF. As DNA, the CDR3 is TGTGCCAGCAGTTACACGACTAGCGGGGGAAACACCGGGGAGCTGTTTTTT.

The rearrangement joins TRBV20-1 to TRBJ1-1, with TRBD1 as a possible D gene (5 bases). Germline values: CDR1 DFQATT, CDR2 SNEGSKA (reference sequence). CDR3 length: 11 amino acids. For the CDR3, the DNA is TGCAGGACAGCCATGAACACTGAAGCTTTCTTT. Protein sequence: CRTAMNTEAFF.

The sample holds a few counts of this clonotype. CDR3 residues: CASSLFTGGNQPQHF. The CDR3 DNA reads as TGTGCCAGCAGCTTATTCACAGGGGGCAATCAGCCCCAGCATTTT. The chain combines TRBV7-3 with TRBJ1-5, with 7 nucleotides matching TRBD1. V lost 2 bases and J lost 2; bases outside the gene matches: 3. The CDR3 length is 15 residues. Germline CDR1 reads SGHTA; CDR2 reads FQGTGA.

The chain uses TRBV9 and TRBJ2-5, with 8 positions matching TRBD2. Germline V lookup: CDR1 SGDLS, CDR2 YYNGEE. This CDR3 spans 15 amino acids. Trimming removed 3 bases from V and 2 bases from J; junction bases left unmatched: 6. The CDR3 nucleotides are TGTGCCAGCAGCGGTAGCGGGGCGGGACAAGAGACCCAGTACTTC. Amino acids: CASSGSGAGQETQYF. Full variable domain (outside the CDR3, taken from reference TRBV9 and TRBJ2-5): DSGVTQTPKHLITATGQRVTLRCSPRSGDLSVYWYQQSLDQGLQFLIQYYNGEERAKGNILERFSAQQFPDLHSELNLSSLELGDSALYFCASSGSGAGQETQYFGPGTRLLVL.

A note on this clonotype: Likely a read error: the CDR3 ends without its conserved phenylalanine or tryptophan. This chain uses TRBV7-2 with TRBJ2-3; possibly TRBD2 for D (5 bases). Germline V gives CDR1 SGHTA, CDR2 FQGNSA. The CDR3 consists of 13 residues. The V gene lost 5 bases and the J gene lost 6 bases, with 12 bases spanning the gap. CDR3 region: CASSTTSVDTQYY. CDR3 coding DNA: TGTGCCAGCAGCACTACTAGTGTGGATACGCAGTATTAT.

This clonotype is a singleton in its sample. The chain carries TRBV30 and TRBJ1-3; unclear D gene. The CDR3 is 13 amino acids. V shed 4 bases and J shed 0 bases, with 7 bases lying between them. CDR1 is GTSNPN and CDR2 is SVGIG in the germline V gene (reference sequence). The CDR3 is CAWTASSGNTIYF. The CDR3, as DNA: TGTGCCTGGACCGCTAGCTCTGGAAACACCATATATTTT.

The CDR3 region has the DNA TGCGCCAGCAGTCCCCCTCAAGCGGCCTACGAGCAGTACTTC. Its translation is CASSPPQAAYEQYF. This chain joins TRBV4-1 and TRBJ2-7; tentative D call: TRBD2 (5 bases). V was clipped by 6 bases and J by 2 bases, with 14 bases between them. Germline V gene lookup returns CDR1 MGHRA and CDR2 YSYEKL. The CDR3 has 14 amino acids.

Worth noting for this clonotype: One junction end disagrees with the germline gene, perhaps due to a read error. CDR3 region: CATSDDRGANDEQFF. DNA for the CDR3: TGTGCCACCAGTGATGACAGGGGGGCGAACGATGAGCAGTTCTTC. The chain carries TRBV6-4 and TRBJ2-5, with 9 positions matching TRBD1. The J call is uncertain, as TRBJ2-1 better fits the DNA end. Germline V lookup: CDR1 MRHNA, CDR2 SNTAGT. The CDR3 spans 15 residues.

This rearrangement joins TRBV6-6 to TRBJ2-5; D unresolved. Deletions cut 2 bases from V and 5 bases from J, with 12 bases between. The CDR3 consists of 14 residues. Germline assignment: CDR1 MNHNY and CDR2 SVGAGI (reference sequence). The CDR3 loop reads CASSYGRKSETQYF. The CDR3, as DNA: TGTGCCAGCAGTTACGGTCGGAAGTCTGAGACCCAGTACTTC.

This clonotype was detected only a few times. CDR3 sequence reads: CATVANGGLNTGELFF. CDR3 DNA: TGTGCCACCGTTGCTAATGGGGGCCTTAACACCGGGGAGCTGTTTTTT. This sequence joins TRBV12-3 or TRBV12-4 and TRBJ2-2; possibly TRBD1 for D (6 bases). The germline V and J ends were trimmed by 10 bases and 2 bases, with 20 bases remaining between them. The CDR3 contains 16 residues.

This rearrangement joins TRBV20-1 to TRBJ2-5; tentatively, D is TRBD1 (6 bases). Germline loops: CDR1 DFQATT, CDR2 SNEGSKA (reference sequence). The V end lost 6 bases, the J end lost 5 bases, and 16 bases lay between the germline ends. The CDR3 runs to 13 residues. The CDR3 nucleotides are TGCAGTGCAATACAGGGATCCTTGGAGACCCAGTACTTC. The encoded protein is CSAIQGSLETQYF.

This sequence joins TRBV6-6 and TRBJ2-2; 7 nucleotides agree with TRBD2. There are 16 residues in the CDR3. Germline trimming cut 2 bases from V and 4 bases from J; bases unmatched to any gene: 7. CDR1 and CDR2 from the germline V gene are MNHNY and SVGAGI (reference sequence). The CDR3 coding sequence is TGTGCCAGCAGTTACCGGTCTAGCGGCTTCACCGGGGAGCTGTTTTTT. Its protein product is CASSYRSSGFTGELFF.

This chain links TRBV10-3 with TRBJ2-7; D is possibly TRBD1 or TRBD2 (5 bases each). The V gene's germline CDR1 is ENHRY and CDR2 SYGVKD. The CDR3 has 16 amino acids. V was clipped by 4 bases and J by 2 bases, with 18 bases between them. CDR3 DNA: TGTGCCATCAGTGTGGGCAGGGAATGGGGGACCTACGAGCAGTACTTC. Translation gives CAISVGREWGTYEQYF.

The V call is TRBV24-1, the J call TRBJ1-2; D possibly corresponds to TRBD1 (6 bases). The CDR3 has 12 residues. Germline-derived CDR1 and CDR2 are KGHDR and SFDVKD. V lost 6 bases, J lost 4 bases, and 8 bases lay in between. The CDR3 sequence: CATSKGVYGYTF. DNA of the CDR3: TGTGCCACCAGTAAGGGGGTCTATGGCTACACCTTC.